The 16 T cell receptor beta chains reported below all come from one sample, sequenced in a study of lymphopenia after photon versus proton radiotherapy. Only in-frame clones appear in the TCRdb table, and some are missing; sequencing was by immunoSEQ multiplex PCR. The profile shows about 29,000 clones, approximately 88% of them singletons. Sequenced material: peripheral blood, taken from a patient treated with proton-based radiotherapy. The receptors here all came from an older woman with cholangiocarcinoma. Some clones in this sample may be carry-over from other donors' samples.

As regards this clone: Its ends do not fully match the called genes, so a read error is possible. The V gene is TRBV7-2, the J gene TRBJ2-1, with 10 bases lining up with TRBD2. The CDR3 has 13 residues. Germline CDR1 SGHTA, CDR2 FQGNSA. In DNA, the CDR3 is TGTGCCAGCAGCTTAGAAAATAGCGGGGGGCCAATCTTC. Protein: CASSLENSGGPIF.

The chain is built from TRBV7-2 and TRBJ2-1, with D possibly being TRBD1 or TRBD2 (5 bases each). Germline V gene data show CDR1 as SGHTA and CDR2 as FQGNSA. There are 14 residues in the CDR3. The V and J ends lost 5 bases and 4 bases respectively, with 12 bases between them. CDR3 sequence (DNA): TGTGCCAGCAGCCTAGGGACGGCGTACAATGAGCAGTTCTTC. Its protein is CASSLGTAYNEQFF.

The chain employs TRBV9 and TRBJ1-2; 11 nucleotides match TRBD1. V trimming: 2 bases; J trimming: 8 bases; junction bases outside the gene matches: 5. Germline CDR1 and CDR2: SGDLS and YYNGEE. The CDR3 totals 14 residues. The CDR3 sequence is CASSVGQGALGYTF. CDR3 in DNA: TGTGCCAGCAGCGTCGGACAGGGGGCATTGGGCTACACCTTC.

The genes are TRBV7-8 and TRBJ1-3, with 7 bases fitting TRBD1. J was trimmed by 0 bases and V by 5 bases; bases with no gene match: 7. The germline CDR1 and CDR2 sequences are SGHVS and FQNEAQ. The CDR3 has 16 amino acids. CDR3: CASSKTRGNSGNTIYF. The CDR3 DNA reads TGTGCCAGCAGCAAAACCAGGGGGAACTCTGGAAACACCATATATTTT.

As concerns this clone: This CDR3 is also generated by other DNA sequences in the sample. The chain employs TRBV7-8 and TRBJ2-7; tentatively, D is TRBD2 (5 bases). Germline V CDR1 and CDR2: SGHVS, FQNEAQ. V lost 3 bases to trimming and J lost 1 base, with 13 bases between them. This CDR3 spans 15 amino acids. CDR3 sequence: CASSLRGSVSYEQYF. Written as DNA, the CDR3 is TGTGCCAGCAGCTTGCGAGGGAGCGTGTCCTACGAGCAGTACTTC.

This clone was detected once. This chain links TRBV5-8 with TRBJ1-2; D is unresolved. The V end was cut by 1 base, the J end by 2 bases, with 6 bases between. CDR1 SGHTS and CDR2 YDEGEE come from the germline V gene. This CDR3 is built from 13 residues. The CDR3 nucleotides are TGTGCCAGCAGCTTGCCGGGGAACTATGGCTACACCTTC. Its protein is CASSLPGNYGYTF. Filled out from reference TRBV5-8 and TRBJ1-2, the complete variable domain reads EAGVTQSPTHLIKTRGQQATLRCSPISGHTSVYWYQQALGLGLQFLLWYDEGEERNRGNFPPRFSGRQFPNYSSELNVNALELEDSALYLCASSLPGNYGYTFGSGTRLTVV.

CDR3 in DNA: TGTGCCAGCAGTTTAGGGACAGGGGGCGGTTCTGGGCAGTTCTTC. This encodes CASSLGTGGGSGQFF. The chain has TRBV27 and TRBJ2-1; 12 bases fit TRBD1. Germline lookup yields CDR1 MNHEY and CDR2 SMNVEV (reference sequence). CDR3 length: 15 amino acids. V shed 2 bases, J shed 12 bases, and the junction held 8 bases outside the gene matches.

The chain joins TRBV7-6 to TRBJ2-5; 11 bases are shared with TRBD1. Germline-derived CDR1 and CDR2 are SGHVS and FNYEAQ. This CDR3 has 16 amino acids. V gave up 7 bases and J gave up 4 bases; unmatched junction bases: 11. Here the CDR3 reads CASNRGQGGLGETQYF. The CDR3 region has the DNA TGTGCCAGCAACCGGGGACAGGGGGGCTTGGGAGAGACCCAGTACTTC.

Here the CDR3 DNA reads TGTGCCAGCAGCCATAAGACTAGCGGGAGTGGTAATGAGCAGTTCTTC. Its protein product is CASSHKTSGSGNEQFF. V gene TRBV5-4 combines with J gene TRBJ2-1; TRBD2 aligns across 12 bases. The germline gives CDR1 SGHNT, CDR2 YYREEE (reference sequence). The length of the CDR3 is 16 residues. The V and J ends lost 4 bases and 7 bases, in that order; junction bases with no gene match: 9.

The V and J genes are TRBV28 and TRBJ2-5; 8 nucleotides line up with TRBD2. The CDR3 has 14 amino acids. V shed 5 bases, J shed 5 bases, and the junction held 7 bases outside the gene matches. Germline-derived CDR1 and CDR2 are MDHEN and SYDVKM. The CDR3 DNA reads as TGTGCCAGCAGTCCTCACACGGGGGGGGAGACCCAGTACTTC. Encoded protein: CASSPHTGGETQYF.

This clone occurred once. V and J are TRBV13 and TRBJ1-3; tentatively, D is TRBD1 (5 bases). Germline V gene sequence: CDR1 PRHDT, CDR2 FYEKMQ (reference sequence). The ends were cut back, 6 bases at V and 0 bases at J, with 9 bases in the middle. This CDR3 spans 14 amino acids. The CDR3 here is CASSYTGSGNTIYF. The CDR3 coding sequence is TGTGCCAGCAGTTATACAGGCTCTGGAAACACCATATATTTT.

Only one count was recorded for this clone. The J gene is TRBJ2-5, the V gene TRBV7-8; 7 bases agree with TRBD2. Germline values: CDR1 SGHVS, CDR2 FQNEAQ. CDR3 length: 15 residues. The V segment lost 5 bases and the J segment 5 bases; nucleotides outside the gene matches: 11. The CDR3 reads CASSPGLEAGETQYF. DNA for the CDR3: TGTGCCAGCAGCCCCGGACTAGAGGCCGGGGAGACCCAGTACTTC.

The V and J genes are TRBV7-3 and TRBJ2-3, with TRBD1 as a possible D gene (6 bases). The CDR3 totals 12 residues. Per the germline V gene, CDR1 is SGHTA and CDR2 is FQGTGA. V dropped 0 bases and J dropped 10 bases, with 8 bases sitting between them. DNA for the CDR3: TGTGCCAGCAGCTTAACGACAGGATCGCAGTATTTT. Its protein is CASSLTTGSQYF. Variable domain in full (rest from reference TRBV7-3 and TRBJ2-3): GAGVSQTPSNKVTEKGKYVELRCDPISGHTALYWYRQSLGQGPEFLIYFQGTGAADDSGLPNDRFFAVRPEGSVSTLKIQRTERGDSAVYLCASSLTTGSQYFGPGTRLTVL.

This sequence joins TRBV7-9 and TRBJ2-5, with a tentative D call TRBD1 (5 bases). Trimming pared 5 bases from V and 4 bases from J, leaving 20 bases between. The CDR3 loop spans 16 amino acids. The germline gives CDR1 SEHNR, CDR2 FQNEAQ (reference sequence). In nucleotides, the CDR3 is TGTGCCAGCAGCCCCACGGGCCGCGCAAGGGGAGAGACCCAGTACTTC. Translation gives CASSPTGRARGETQYF.

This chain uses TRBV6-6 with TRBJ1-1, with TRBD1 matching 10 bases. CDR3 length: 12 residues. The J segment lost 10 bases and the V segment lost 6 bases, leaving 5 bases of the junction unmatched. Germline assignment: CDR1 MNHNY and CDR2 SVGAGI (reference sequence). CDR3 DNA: TGTGCCAGCAGCCGACAGGGGGCACGAGCTTTCTTT. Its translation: CASSRQGARAFF.

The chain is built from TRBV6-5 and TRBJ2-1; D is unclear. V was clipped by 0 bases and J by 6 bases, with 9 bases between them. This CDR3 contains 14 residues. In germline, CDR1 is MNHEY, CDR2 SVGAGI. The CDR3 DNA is TGTGCCAGCAGTTACTCCGACCGAAGCAATGAGCAGTTCTTC. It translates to CASSYSDRSNEQFF.